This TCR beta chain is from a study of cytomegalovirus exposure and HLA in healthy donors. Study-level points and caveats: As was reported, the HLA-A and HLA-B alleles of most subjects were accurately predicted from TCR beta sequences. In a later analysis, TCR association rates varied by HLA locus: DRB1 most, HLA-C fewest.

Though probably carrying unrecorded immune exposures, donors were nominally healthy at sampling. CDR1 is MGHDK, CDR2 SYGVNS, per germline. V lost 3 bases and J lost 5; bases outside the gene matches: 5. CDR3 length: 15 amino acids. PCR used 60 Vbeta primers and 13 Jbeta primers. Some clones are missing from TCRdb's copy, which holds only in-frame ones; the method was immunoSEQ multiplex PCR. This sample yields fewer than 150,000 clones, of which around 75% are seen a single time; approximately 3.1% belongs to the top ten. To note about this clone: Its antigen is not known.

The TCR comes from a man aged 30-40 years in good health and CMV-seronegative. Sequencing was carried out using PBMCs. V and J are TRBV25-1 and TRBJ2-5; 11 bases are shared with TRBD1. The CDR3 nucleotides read TGTGCCAGCAGTGATGGACAGGGGGCTTTTGAGACCCAGTACTTC. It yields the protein CASSDGQGAFETQYF.